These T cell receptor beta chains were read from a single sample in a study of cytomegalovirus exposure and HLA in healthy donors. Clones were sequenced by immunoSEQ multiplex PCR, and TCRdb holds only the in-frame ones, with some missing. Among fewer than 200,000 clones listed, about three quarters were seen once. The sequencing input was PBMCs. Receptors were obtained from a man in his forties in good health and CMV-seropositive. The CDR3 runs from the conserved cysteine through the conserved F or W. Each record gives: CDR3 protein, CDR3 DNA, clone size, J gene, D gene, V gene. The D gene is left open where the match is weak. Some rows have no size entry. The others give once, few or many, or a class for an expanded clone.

CDR3aa: CASSLAVGLAAYFSYEQYF; CDR3nt: TGTGCCAGCAGCTTGGCCGTAGGACTAGCGGCTTATTTCTCCTACGAGCAGTACTTC; abundance: NA; j_gene: TRBJ2-7; d_gene: TRBD2; v_gene: TRBV5-6
CDR3aa: CAWTTGKSSGANGLTF; CDR3nt: TGTGCCTGGACTACAGGGAAATCCTCTGGGGCCAACGGCCTGACTTTC; abundance: NA; j_gene: TRBJ2-6; d_gene: NA; v_gene: TRBV30
CDR3aa: CASSLRDTRTGELFF; CDR3nt: TGCGCCAGCAGCCTGAGGGACACCCGGACCGGGGAGCTGTTTTTT; abundance: once; j_gene: TRBJ2-2; d_gene: NA; v_gene: TRBV5-1
CDR3aa: CSVDEAVGYTF; CDR3nt: TGCAGTGTGGATGAGGCGGTAGGCTACACCTTC; abundance: few; j_gene: TRBJ1-2; d_gene: NA; v_gene: TRBV20-1
CDR3aa: CASSPLSGRTGGEQYF; CDR3nt: TGTGCCAGCAGCCCCTTAAGCGGGAGAACGGGCGGGGAGCAGTACTTC; abundance: once; j_gene: TRBJ2-7; d_gene: TRBD2; v_gene: TRBV7-2
CDR3aa: CASTSNSRRVYYEQYF; CDR3nt: TGTGCCAGCACTTCCAACTCGCGCAGGGTCTACTACGAGCAGTACTTC; abundance: NA; j_gene: TRBJ2-7; d_gene: NA; v_gene: TRBV21-1
CDR3aa: CASSQGPRLGRYNEQFF; CDR3nt: TGCGCCAGCAGCCAAGGTCCGAGACTAGGCCGCTACAATGAGCAGTTCTTC; abundance: NA; j_gene: TRBJ2-1; d_gene: NA; v_gene: TRBV4-1
CDR3aa: CASSYSSGLVDTQYF; CDR3nt: TGTGCCAGCAGTTACTCTTCCGGGTTGGTAGATACGCAGTATTTT; abundance: NA; j_gene: TRBJ2-3; d_gene: NA; v_gene: TRBV6-5
CDR3aa: CAINRDRGYEQYF; CDR3nt: TGTGCCATCAATAGGGACAGGGGTTACGAGCAGTACTTC; abundance: NA; j_gene: TRBJ2-7; d_gene: TRBD1; v_gene: TRBV10-3
CDR3aa: CASSPGLAGSKQYF; CDR3nt: TGCGCCAGCAGCCCTGGACTAGCGGGGTCTAAGCAGTACTTC; abundance: NA; j_gene: TRBJ2-7; d_gene: TRBD2; v_gene: TRBV5-1
CDR3aa: CASSELAGGTYNEQFF; CDR3nt: TGTGCCAGCAGCGAACTAGCGGGAGGTACCTACAATGAGCAGTTCTTC; abundance: NA; j_gene: TRBJ2-1; d_gene: TRBD2; v_gene: TRBV28
CDR3aa: CASSRDLQNNEQFF; CDR3nt: TGTGCCAGCAGCCGGGACTTACAGAACAATGAGCAGTTCTTC; abundance: NA; j_gene: TRBJ2-1; d_gene: NA; v_gene: TRBV6-1
CDR3aa: CASSSRPEDIQYF; CDR3nt: TGCGCCAGCAGCTCACGACCGGAGGACATTCAGTACTTC; abundance: few; j_gene: TRBJ2-4; d_gene: NA; v_gene: TRBV5-1
CDR3aa: CASSSGLAGYEQYF; CDR3nt: TGCGCCAGCAGCTCGGGACTAGCGGGCTACGAGCAGTACTTC; abundance: few; j_gene: TRBJ2-7; d_gene: TRBD2; v_gene: TRBV5-1
CDR3aa: CASSTNRLNYGYTF; CDR3nt: TGTGCCAGCAGCACAAACAGGCTTAACTATGGCTACACCTTC; abundance: NA; j_gene: TRBJ1-2; d_gene: NA; v_gene: TRBV28
CDR3aa: CASRRARDRDGYTF; CDR3nt: TGTGCCAGTAGACGTGCCCGGGACAGAGATGGCTACACCTTC; abundance: NA; j_gene: TRBJ1-2; d_gene: TRBD1; v_gene: TRBV19
CDR3aa: CASSSGAGGNQPQHF; CDR3nt: TGTGCCAGCAGCTCTGGGGCTGGTGGCAATCAGCCCCAGCATTTT; abundance: NA; j_gene: TRBJ1-5; d_gene: NA; v_gene: TRBV7-2
CDR3aa: CASSRTGLNYGYTF; CDR3nt: TGTGCCAGCAGTCGGACAGGGTTGAACTATGGCTACACCTTC; abundance: NA; j_gene: TRBJ1-2; d_gene: TRBD1; v_gene: TRBV6-5
CDR3aa: CASSLDSGQKGNTIYF; CDR3nt: TGCGCCAGCAGCTTGGATTCGGGACAGAAGGGGAACACCATATATTTT; abundance: many; j_gene: TRBJ1-3; d_gene: TRBD1; v_gene: TRBV5-1
CDR3aa: CASSIQSGANGLTF; CDR3nt: TGTGCCAGTAGTATACAATCTGGGGCCAACGGCCTGACTTTC; abundance: NA; j_gene: TRBJ2-6; d_gene: NA; v_gene: TRBV19
CDR3aa: CASSIVQVGGNTIYF; CDR3nt: TGTGCCAGTAGTATAGTACAGGTCGGTGGAAACACCATATATTTT; abundance: NA; j_gene: TRBJ1-3; d_gene: NA; v_gene: TRBV19
CDR3aa: CASSLGPSVQGHEQYF; CDR3nt: TGTGCCAGCAGCTTAGGGCCTAGCGTTCAGGGTCACGAGCAGTACTTC; abundance: NA; j_gene: TRBJ2-7; d_gene: NA; v_gene: TRBV11-2
CDR3aa: CAWSVRGTSGMTYNEQFF; CDR3nt: TGTGCCTGGAGTGTACGAGGGACTAGCGGGATGACCTACAATGAGCAGTTCTTC; abundance: few; j_gene: TRBJ2-1; d_gene: TRBD2; v_gene: TRBV30
CDR3aa: CASSAKQGAYEKLFF; CDR3nt: TGTGCCAGCAGCGCGAAACAGGGGGCGTATGAAAAACTGTTTTTT; abundance: NA; j_gene: TRBJ1-4; d_gene: TRBD1; v_gene: TRBV11-2
CDR3aa: CASSVVSGELFF; CDR3nt: TGTGCCAGCAGCGTAGTTAGCGGGGAGCTGTTTTTT; abundance: NA; j_gene: TRBJ2-2; d_gene: NA; v_gene: TRBV9
CDR3aa: CASSKKPGTSGRSSETQYF; CDR3nt: TGTGCCAGCAGCAAAAAACCCGGGACTAGCGGGAGATCTAGCGAGACCCAGTACTTC; abundance: NA; j_gene: TRBJ2-5; d_gene: NA; v_gene: TRBV21-1
CDR3aa: CASSKGTGGYFTDTQYF; CDR3nt: TGTGCCAGCAGTAAAGGGACAGGGGGCTACTTCACAGATACGCAGTATTTT; abundance: NA; j_gene: TRBJ2-3; d_gene: TRBD1; v_gene: TRBV6-1
CDR3aa: CASSFGTSGVETQYF; CDR3nt: TGCGCCAGCAGCTTCGGGACTAGCGGGGTAGAGACCCAGTACTTC; abundance: NA; j_gene: TRBJ2-5; d_gene: TRBD2; v_gene: TRBV5-1
CDR3aa: CASSLLWTSGKDTQYF; CDR3nt: TGTGCCAGCAGTTTATTATGGACTAGCGGGAAAGATACGCAGTATTTT; abundance: NA; j_gene: TRBJ2-3; d_gene: TRBD2; v_gene: TRBV27
CDR3aa: CASSGDEVVLSGYTF; CDR3nt: TGTGCCAGTAGTGGCGACGAGGTGGTCCTGTCTGGCTACACCTTC; abundance: NA; j_gene: TRBJ1-2; d_gene: NA; v_gene: TRBV19
CDR3aa: CATTKGRRDETQYF; CDR3nt: TGCGCCACCACGAAGGGGCGCAGGGATGAGACCCAGTACTTC; abundance: NA; j_gene: TRBJ2-5; d_gene: NA; v_gene: TRBV5-1
CDR3aa: CASSIGESTDTQYF; CDR3nt: TGTGCCAGTAGTATAGGGGAGAGCACAGATACGCAGTATTTT; abundance: NA; j_gene: TRBJ2-3; d_gene: NA; v_gene: TRBV19
CDR3aa: CASSSSGLAGGGYEQYF; CDR3nt: TGTGCCAGCAGCTCCAGCGGACTAGCGGGAGGGGGGTACGAGCAGTACTTC; abundance: once; j_gene: TRBJ2-7; d_gene: TRBD2; v_gene: TRBV11-3
CDR3aa: CASSRAGGVTDTQYF; CDR3nt: TGTGCCAGCAGCCGCGCGGGAGGCGTGACAGATACGCAGTATTTT; abundance: NA; j_gene: TRBJ2-3; d_gene: TRBD2; v_gene: TRBV7-3
CDR3aa: CASSPALAGVREQYF; CDR3nt: TGTGCCAGCTCTCCAGCCCTAGCGGGAGTACGCGAGCAGTACTTC; abundance: NA; j_gene: TRBJ2-7; d_gene: TRBD2; v_gene: TRBV7-2
CDR3aa: CASSVERTGYNEQFF; CDR3nt: TGTGCCAGCAGCGTTGAAAGGACGGGATACAATGAGCAGTTCTTC; abundance: few; j_gene: TRBJ2-1; d_gene: NA; v_gene: TRBV9